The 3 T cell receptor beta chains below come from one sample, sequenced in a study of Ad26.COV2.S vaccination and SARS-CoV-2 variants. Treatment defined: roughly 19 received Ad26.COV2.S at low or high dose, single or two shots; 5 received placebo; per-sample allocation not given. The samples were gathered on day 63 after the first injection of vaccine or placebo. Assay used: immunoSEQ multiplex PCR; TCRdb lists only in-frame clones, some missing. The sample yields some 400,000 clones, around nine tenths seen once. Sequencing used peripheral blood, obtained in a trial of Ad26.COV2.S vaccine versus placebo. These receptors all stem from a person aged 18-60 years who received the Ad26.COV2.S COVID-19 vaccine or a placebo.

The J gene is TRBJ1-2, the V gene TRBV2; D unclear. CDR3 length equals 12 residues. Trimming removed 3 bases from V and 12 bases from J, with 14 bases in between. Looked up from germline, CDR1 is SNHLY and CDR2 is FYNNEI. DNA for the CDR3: TGTGCCAGCAGTGACCGGTCGGGTGCGGACACCTTC. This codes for CASSDRSGADTF.

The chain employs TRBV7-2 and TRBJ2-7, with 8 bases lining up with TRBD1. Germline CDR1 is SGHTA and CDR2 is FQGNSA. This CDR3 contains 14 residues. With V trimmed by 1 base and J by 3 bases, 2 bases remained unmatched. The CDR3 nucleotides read TGTGCCAGCAGCTTAGGTGGACAGGGCTACGAGCAGTACTTC. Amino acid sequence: CASSLGGQGYEQYF.

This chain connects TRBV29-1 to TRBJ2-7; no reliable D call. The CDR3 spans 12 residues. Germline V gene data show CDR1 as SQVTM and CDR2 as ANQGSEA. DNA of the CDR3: TGCAGTGTAGATACAGCCCTACAGGAGCAGTACTTC. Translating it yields CSVDTALQEQYF.